A selection of T cell receptor beta chains follows, all from one sample in a study of cytomegalovirus exposure and HLA in healthy donors. The protocol was immunoSEQ multiplex PCR, while the TCRdb copy is restricted to in-frame clones and leaves out a portion. The table shows 100,000 to 150,000 clones, with about 73% occurring only once. Sample: PBMCs. These receptor sequences come from a woman between 50 and 59 years old in good health and CMV-seropositive. CDR3s include the opening cysteine and the closing phenylalanine or tryptophan. Fields, in order: J gene, D gene, V gene, clone size, CDR3 protein, CDR3 DNA. A D gene is named only where the DNA matches it firmly. Where a row states a size, it is once, few, many or the class of an expanded clone; other rows omit it.

j_call: TRBJ2-3; d_call: .; v_call: TRBV5-4; clone_size: few; cdr3_aa: CASSLGGGGADTQYF; cdr3_nt: TGTGCCAGCAGCTTGGGGGGAGGGGGGGCTGATACGCAGTATTTT
j_call: TRBJ2-5; d_call: .; v_call: TRBV2; clone_size: few; cdr3_aa: CASSEEIRGETQYF; cdr3_nt: TGTGCCAGCAGTGAGGAGATACGAGGAGAGACCCAGTACTTC
j_call: TRBJ1-5; d_call: .; v_call: TRBV19; clone_size: .; cdr3_aa: CASSSEGRGNQPQHF; cdr3_nt: TGTGCCAGTAGTAGTGAGGGAAGGGGGAATCAGCCCCAGCATTTT
j_call: TRBJ2-3; d_call: .; v_call: TRBV4-3; clone_size: .; cdr3_aa: CASSQAQSTDTQYF; cdr3_nt: TGCGCCAGCAGCCAGGCACAGAGCACAGATACGCAGTATTTT
j_call: TRBJ2-5; d_call: TRBD2; v_call: TRBV6-5; clone_size: .; cdr3_aa: CASSYSTSGETQYF; cdr3_nt: TGTGCCAGCAGTTACTCGACTAGCGGGGAGACCCAGTACTTC
j_call: TRBJ1-6; d_call: .; v_call: TRBV6-5; clone_size: .; cdr3_aa: CASSYSNSGRGPLHF; cdr3_nt: TGTGCCAGCAGTTACTCGAATTCGGGCAGGGGACCCCTCCACTTT
j_call: TRBJ2-3; d_call: .; v_call: TRBV9; clone_size: .; cdr3_aa: CASTQDLTSTDTQYF; cdr3_nt: TGTGCCAGCACCCAGGATTTAACTAGCACAGATACGCAGTATTTT
j_call: TRBJ2-2; d_call: TRBD1; v_call: TRBV5-1; clone_size: .; cdr3_aa: CASSLGQGTGELFF; cdr3_nt: TGCGCCAGCAGCTTGGGACAGGGCACCGGGGAGCTGTTTTTT
j_call: TRBJ2-5; d_call: TRBD1; v_call: TRBV18; clone_size: .; cdr3_aa: CASSPDRSQETQYF; cdr3_nt: TGTGCCAGCTCACCGGACAGGTCCCAAGAGACCCAGTACTTC
j_call: TRBJ2-5; d_call: .; v_call: TRBV18; clone_size: .; cdr3_aa: CASSRMKRDIQPQYF; cdr3_nt: TGTGCCAGCTCTCGAATGAAAAGGGACATCCAGCCCCAGTACTTC
j_call: TRBJ2-7; d_call: .; v_call: TRBV10-3; clone_size: .; cdr3_aa: CAIRASGHEQYF; cdr3_nt: TGTGCCATCAGAGCTTCGGGACACGAGCAGTACTTC
j_call: TRBJ2-3; d_call: TRBD2; v_call: TRBV6-5; clone_size: .; cdr3_aa: CASSYSGRGFTDTQYF; cdr3_nt: TGTGCCAGCAGTTACTCGGGGCGGGGGTTCACAGATACGCAGTATTTT
j_call: TRBJ2-7; d_call: TRBD2; v_call: TRBV9; clone_size: .; cdr3_aa: CASSAGTSGSYEQYF; cdr3_nt: TGTGCCAGCAGCGCCGGGACTAGCGGTTCCTACGAGCAGTACTTC
j_call: TRBJ2-5; d_call: .; v_call: TRBV11-3; clone_size: .; cdr3_aa: CASSFQETQYF; cdr3_nt: TGTGCCAGCAGCTTCCAGGAGACCCAGTACTTC
j_call: TRBJ1-1; d_call: TRBD1; v_call: TRBV6-1; clone_size: .; cdr3_aa: CASSSGTAAGAFF; cdr3_nt: TGTGCCAGCAGTTCCGGGACAGCCGCGGGGGCTTTCTTT
j_call: TRBJ2-3; d_call: TRBD2; v_call: TRBV6-4; clone_size: .; cdr3_aa: CASSELGGTDTQYF; cdr3_nt: TGTGCCAGCAGTGAGCTGGGGGGGACAGATACGCAGTATTTT
j_call: TRBJ1-2; d_call: TRBD1; v_call: TRBV5-1; clone_size: .; cdr3_aa: CASSLDPGQGGGGYTF; cdr3_nt: TGCGCCAGCAGCTTGGACCCGGGACAGGGAGGAGGAGGCTACACCTTC
j_call: TRBJ2-7; d_call: TRBD2; v_call: TRBV6-5; clone_size: many; cdr3_aa: CASRPSGGSSYEQYF; cdr3_nt: TGTGCCAGCAGACCTAGCGGGGGCAGCTCCTACGAGCAGTACTTC
j_call: TRBJ1-1; d_call: .; v_call: TRBV11-3; clone_size: .; cdr3_aa: CASSIAAEAFF; cdr3_nt: TGTGCCAGCAGCATTGCGGCGGAAGCTTTCTTT
j_call: TRBJ1-6; d_call: .; v_call: TRBV7-9; clone_size: .; cdr3_aa: CASSPPGGGELHF; cdr3_nt: TGTGCCAGCAGCCCACCCGGTGGGGGCGAGCTCCACTTT